A selection of T cell receptor beta chains follows, all from one sample in a study of T-cell memory formation after mild COVID-19. Using its own MiXCR run on the 5' RACE reads, TCRdb lists one record per CDR3 protein. The sample lists a few hundred thousand distinct CDR3 sequences, more than 13% occurring once. Sequences were obtained from PBMCs or a T cell subset sorted from them (not recorded which). These receptors all come from a man younger than 35 who had mild COVID-19 (a few samples of this study predate the infection). Cell type and time point are not known. Both conserved end residues are part of each CDR3. Clone size is given for some rows only: seen once, a few or many times, or a class if the clone is expanded.

V gene | clone size | CDR3 protein
TRBV7-9 | many | CASSFGLGNEQFF
TRBV18 | . | CASSPDRQTEAFF
TRBV12-3/TRBV12-4 | few | CASSILGGTEAFF
TRBV4-3 | few | CASSQGATYGYTF
TRBV4-2 | . | CASSLSGAWQETQYF
TRBV5-4 | many | CASTLGTEAFF
TRBV12-3/TRBV12-4 | few | CASRSPSGGAGTGELFF
TRBV4-1 | . | CASRNRGGDTQYF
TRBV11-2 | few | CASSLVHGDTQYF
TRBV19 | few | CASRMDGTHQPQHF
TRBV5-1 | . | CASSLQGYHGYTF
TRBV5-1 | . | CASSGGRAGDTEAFF
TRBV9 | . | CASSVVQGSNEQFF
TRBV20-1 | . | CSARVRSPEQYF
TRBV12-3/TRBV12-4 | many | CASSFFATLADTQYF
TRBV6-5 | few | CASSYSGQEAYEQYF
TRBV11-2 | few | CASSLPLGGAAKNIQYF
TRBV4-3 | many | CASSQLSTRNEQFF
TRBV7-3 | . | CASSGYNTNAGKSTF
TRBV7-9 | few | CASSLDGGTEAFF
TRBV18 | . | CASSPSSTGYGYTF
TRBV3-2 | . | CASSQNERAPGGETQYF
TRBV27 | many | CASSLSQGGTDTQYF
TRBV10-3 | few | CAIRAPGLNQPQHF
TRBV20-1 | few | CSAILAGQETQYF
TRBV6-6 | . | CASSYSPANYGYTF
TRBV18 | few | CASSRGVGNTEAFF
TRBV27 | . | CASSSNTVQPQHF
TRBV20-1 | . | CSVLSGGEETQYF
TRBV19 | few | CASSSRTGYSNQPQHF
TRBV25-1 | many | CASSGAGMSYNSPLHF
TRBV5-1 | few | CASSDRDSSYEQYF
TRBV6-2/TRBV6-3 | few | CASRQVPDRESYEQYF
TRBV4-1 | many | CASSHPVVAAYNEQFF
TRBV11-2 | few | CASRPGGGLGYF
TRBV12-3/TRBV12-4 | few | CASSLSGGVDTQYF
TRBV7-8 | . | CASSLFRGLNTEAFF
TRBV7-6 | few | CASSFTSTGTGEDTQYF
TRBV7-9 | . | CASSTGSRYNEQFF
TRBV12-3/TRBV12-4 | few | CASTLKGLYGYTF
TRBV7-9 | few | CASSLDTEQFF
TRBV6-5 | few | CASSRGSPGDTQYF
TRBV4-3 | . | CASSFYQGSGSEKLFF
TRBV20-1 | few | CSARETSTDTQYF
TRBV7-3 | . | CASSLDGGADIQYF